Listed below are T cell receptor beta chains from one sample, sequenced in a study of radiotherapy plus CTLA-4 blockade in lung cancer. Sequencing used immunoSEQ multiplex PCR; TCRdb keeps in-frame clones, though not all of them. The table includes approximately 85,000 clones, around 81% detected once. Sequenced material: peripheral blood, taken from a patient treated with radiotherapy plus ipilimumab. The receptor source for this set is a human donor with non-small cell lung cancer that progressed on radiotherapy plus ipilimumab. Both conserved end residues are part of each CDR3. A D gene is named only where the DNA matches it firmly. Rows may omit the clone size; those that give it use once, few, many or a size class.

V: TRBV6-1
size: NA
D: NA
J: TRBJ2-7
DNA: TGTGCCAGCAGTCGTACCGGGACACTTGCCTACGAGCAGTACTTC
CDR3: CASSRTGTLAYEQYF

V: TRBV2
size: NA
D: NA
J: TRBJ1-1
DNA: TGTGCCAGCACCTTCCAGGTTCCGGCCACTGAAGCTTTCTTT
CDR3: CASTFQVPATEAFF

V: TRBV29-1
size: NA
D: TRBD2
J: TRBJ2-3
DNA: TGCAGCTCGAGGGCTAGCGGGAGTGATACGCAGTATTTT
CDR3: CSSRASGSDTQYF

V: TRBV7-8
size: NA
D: TRBD1
J: TRBJ2-3
DNA: TGTGCCAGCAGCCGGGGACAGGGGGCGGGAGATACGCAGTATTTT
CDR3: CASSRGQGAGDTQYF

V: TRBV11-2
size: NA
D: NA
J: TRBJ2-2
DNA: TGTGCCAGCAGCTTAGTAGGGCCCGCCACCGGGGAGCTGTTTTTT
CDR3: CASSLVGPATGELFF

V: TRBV5-4
size: NA
D: NA
J: TRBJ2-1
DNA: TGTGCCAGCAAGGGGCGGCAATACAATGAGCAGTTCTTC
CDR3: CASKGRQYNEQFF

V: TRBV6-1
size: NA
D: NA
J: TRBJ1-1
DNA: TGTGCCAGCAGTGATTTTTTCGTAGGGAACACTGAAGCTTTCTTT
CDR3: CASSDFFVGNTEAFF

V: TRBV29-1
size: NA
D: NA
J: TRBJ2-3
DNA: TGCAGCGTTCGACAGCCTTACACAGATACGCAGTATTTT
CDR3: CSVRQPYTDTQYF

V: TRBV28
size: NA
D: NA
J: TRBJ2-4
DNA: TGTGCCAGCAGTTTAGGCAGGTCAGGAGCCAAAAACATTCAGTACTTC
CDR3: CASSLGRSGAKNIQYF

V: TRBV5-4
size: once
D: TRBD1
J: TRBJ2-1
DNA: TGTGCCAGCAGCGAAGGGACAGGGGGTCGGTACAATGAGCAGTTCTTC
CDR3: CASSEGTGGRYNEQFF

V: TRBV7-2
size: NA
D: TRBD1
J: TRBJ1-2
DNA: TGTGCCAGCAGCTTATCCGGGACAGGGGCTTCCTATGGCTACACCTTC
CDR3: CASSLSGTGASYGYTF

V: TRBV14
size: NA
D: NA
J: TRBJ1-1
DNA: TGTGCCAGCAGCCAACAATCGGGAGGAGAAGCTTTCTTT
CDR3: CASSQQSGGEAFF

V: TRBV7-9
size: NA
D: NA
J: TRBJ1-2
DNA: TGTGCCAGCAGCTTAGTGGACAGTTACTACACCTTC
CDR3: CASSLVDSYYTF

V: TRBV4-1
size: NA
D: NA
J: TRBJ2-7
DNA: TGCGCCAGCAGCCACCCCAGAGGAGACAACTCCTACGAGCAGTACTTC
CDR3: CASSHPRGDNSYEQYF

V: TRBV29-1
size: NA
D: TRBD2
J: TRBJ2-3
DNA: TGCAGCGTTGGGGGCCTAGCGGGAGCCCAAGATACGCAGTATTTT
CDR3: CSVGGLAGAQDTQYF

V: TRBV27
size: NA
D: TRBD1
J: TRBJ1-1
DNA: TGTGCCAGCAGTTTATGGGCGAACAGGGGTAACACTGAAGCTTTCTTT
CDR3: CASSLWANRGNTEAFF

V: TRBV5-1
size: NA
D: TRBD2
J: TRBJ2-1
DNA: TGCGCCAGCAGCCCCATGGGACTAGCGGGGGGATCCCATGAGCAGTTCTTC
CDR3: CASSPMGLAGGSHEQFF